The next 10 T cell receptor beta chains were all read from a single sample in a study of blood T cell repertoires in COVID-19. Assay used: immunoSEQ multiplex PCR; TCRdb lists only in-frame clones, some missing. Here the sample spans about 80,000 clones, about 72% being singletons. The material sequenced was peripheral blood. Receptor source: a man aged 70 or older with active or convalescent COVID-19.

This clone occurred a few times. An end of the junction differs from the germline gene, which may be a read error. The V call is TRBV9, the J call TRBJ2-3, with 8 bases that match TRBD1. The CDR3 extends over 9 amino acids. The germline CDR1 and CDR2 sequences are SGDLS and YYNGEE. CDR3 nucleotide sequence: TGTGCCTGCCAGGGGGCCCTACGTTTT. Protein: CACQGALRF.

The CDR3 sequence: CASRRGQGVDEQFF. DNA of the CDR3: TGTGCCAGCAGAAGGGGACAGGGGGTGGATGAGCAGTTCTTC. V is TRBV7-9 and J is TRBJ2-1; TRBD1 agrees at 11 bases. Trimming removed 6 bases from V and 8 bases from J; junction bases left unmatched: 6. CDR3 length equals 14 residues. Germline lookup yields CDR1 SEHNR and CDR2 FQNEAQ (reference sequence).

CDR3 protein: CASSSDRLGDGYTF. The DNA for the CDR3 is TGTGCCAGCAGTTCCGACAGGCTTGGGGATGGCTACACCTTC. The chain joins TRBV2 to TRBJ1-2; TRBD1 is a possible D gene (6 bases). Germline CDR1 reads SNHLY; CDR2 reads FYNNEI. The CDR3 consists of 14 residues. V was pared by 5 bases and J by 6 bases, with 16 bases between.

This clone was observed once. The chain links TRBV5-1 to TRBJ2-1; no firm D call. V was pared by 4 bases and J by 7 bases, with 6 bases between. CDR1 is SGHRS and CDR2 is YFSETQ in the germline V gene. The CDR3 has 11 residues. The CDR3, as DNA: TGCGCCAGCAGCCCGCAGAATGAGCAGTTCTTC. Protein: CASSPQNEQFF.

The J gene is TRBJ2-7, the V gene TRBV6-5, with 9 bases lining up with TRBD1. The CDR3 extends over 15 amino acids. Trimming took 0 bases from V and 7 from J; bases not matched to a gene: 7. From germline, CDR1 is MNHEY and CDR2 SVGAGI. This CDR3 is CASSYSTGGVGEQYF. The CDR3 DNA follows: TGTGCCAGCAGTTACTCGACAGGGGGAGTGGGAGAGCAGTACTTC.

This chain connects TRBV2 to TRBJ1-1, with 7 bases fitting TRBD1. This CDR3 has 15 residues. Losses at the gene ends were 5 bases for V and 3 bases for J; bases not matched to a gene: 9. CDR1 SNHLY and CDR2 FYNNEI come from the germline V gene. CDR3 DNA: TGTGCCAGCAGTACCCAGGGACAGAGGGACACTGAAGCTTTCTTT. It is translated as CASSTQGQRDTEAFF.

The chain has TRBV28 and TRBJ2-7; 7 nucleotides align to TRBD1. CDR1 and CDR2 (germline): MDHEN, SYDVKM. The CDR3 sequence is 15 residues long. J was trimmed by 0 bases and V by 7 bases; bases with no gene match: 9. The CDR3 spells CASITGVGSSYEQYF. The CDR3 DNA follows: TGTGCCAGCATTACAGGGGTGGGAAGCTCCTACGAGCAGTACTTC.

This clone was recorded once. This chain links TRBV4-1 with TRBJ2-7; TRBD1 matches 7 bases. Trimming cost V 3 bases and J 4 bases; bases outside gene matches: 9. Germline V gene lookup returns CDR1 MGHRA and CDR2 YSYEKL. This CDR3 has 15 residues. The chain's CDR3 is CASSQIQGQTYEQYF. Written as DNA, the CDR3 is TGCGCCAGCAGCCAGATTCAGGGACAGACATACGAGCAGTACTTC.

V is TRBV5-1 and J is TRBJ1-1, with unresolved D. V shed 4 bases and J shed 7 bases, with 17 bases lying between them. CDR3 length: 14 amino acids. Germline loops: CDR1 SGHRS, CDR2 YFSETQ. CDR3 DNA: TGCGCCAGCAGCCTAGGAGGTGTCGGGTATGAAGCTTTCTTT. The encoded protein is CASSLGGVGYEAFF.

The genes are TRBV2 and TRBJ1-3; TRBD1 aligns across 7 bases. Germline CDR1 and CDR2: SNHLY and FYNNEI. This CDR3 comprises 15 residues. V dropped 5 bases and J dropped 0; count of bases not matched to a gene: 4. For the CDR3, the DNA is TGTGCCAGCAGTACGGACAGGAACTCTGGAAACACCATATATTTT. Translated: CASSTDRNSGNTIYF.